Following are 7 T cell receptor beta chains from one sample sequenced in a study of blood T cell repertoires in COVID-19. Produced via immunoSEQ multiplex PCR; TCRdb's table is partial and in-frame only. The table records more than 85,000 clones, over 60% of them present only once. Sequencing was carried out using peripheral blood. The source is an elderly woman with acute or convalescent COVID-19.

The rearrangement uses TRBV28 and TRBJ1-5; 11 bases are a match to TRBD1. Germline-derived CDR1 and CDR2 are MDHEN and SYDVKM. V shed 6 bases and J 6 bases; nucleotides not matched to a gene: 10. The CDR3 loop spans 16 amino acids. The chain's CDR3 is CASSRDRGVFGQPQHF. As DNA, the CDR3 is TGTGCCAGCAGCCGGGACAGGGGGGTTTTTGGTCAGCCCCAGCATTTT. Together with reference TRBV28 and TRBJ1-5, the CDR3 gives the full variable domain: DVKVTQSSRYLVKRTGEKVFLECVQDMDHENMFWYRQDPGLGLRLIYFSYDVKMKEKGDIPEGYSVSREKKERFSLILESASTNQTSMYLCASSRDRGVFGQPQHFGDGTRLSIL.

The V and J genes are TRBV6-2 or TRBV6-3 and TRBJ2-3; D is ambiguous. This CDR3 region has 14 residues. The germline CDR1 and CDR2 sequences are MNHEY and SVGEGT. Between the trimmed V and J ends, which lost 5 bases and 4 bases, there was a span of 13 bases. CDR3 nucleotides: TGTGCCAGCAGTAAACGCCTAGGTCCAGATACGCAGTATTTT. Translating it yields CASSKRLGPDTQYF.

This clone came up once. The chain is built from TRBV21-1 and TRBJ1-6; the table calls TRBD1, which could not be checked here. TRBV21-1 is shown as a pseudogene. This CDR3 is built from 23 residues. CDR3 nucleotides: TGTGCCAGCAGCACCCGGCACATTTCGGAGGTCTTTTATGCGGGACAGCTACATTCACCCCTCCACTTT. Its translation is CASSTRHISEVFYAGQLHSPLHF.

This chain uses TRBV7-8 with TRBJ1-1; TRBD1 matches 11 bases. V shed 5 bases, J shed 6 bases, and the junction held 8 bases outside the gene matches. The CDR3 spans 15 residues. Germline V gene sequence: CDR1 SGHVS, CDR2 FQNEAQ. CDR3 residues: CASSPSGTGGPEAFF. The DNA for the CDR3 is TGTGCCAGCAGCCCTTCCGGGACAGGGGGACCTGAAGCTTTCTTT.

This rearrangement joins TRBV7-2 to TRBJ2-7, with a tentative D call TRBD2 (5 bases). Germline CDR1 SGHTA, CDR2 FQGNSA. Trimming took 5 bases from V and 2 from J, leaving 10 bases between them. This CDR3 is 13 amino acids long. CDR3 region: CASSATGAYEQYF. The CDR3 bases are TGTGCCAGCAGCGCCACCGGGGCCTACGAGCAGTACTTC.

This rearrangement joins TRBV7-9 to TRBJ2-7; tentatively, D is TRBD2 (6 bases). Germline CDR1 reads SEHNR; CDR2 reads FQNEAQ (reference sequence). The V end lost 9 bases, the J end lost 6 bases, and 24 bases lay between the germline ends. CDR3 length: 15 amino acids. CDR3 sequence (DNA): TGTGCCAGTGGGGTCGGGGACTCCCAGGTCTCCGAGCAGTACTTC. This gives the protein CASGVGDSQVSEQYF.

V and J are TRBV29-1 and TRBJ1-1; tentative D call: TRBD1 (6 bases). The CDR3 has 15 residues. The V end was cut by 6 bases, the J end by 2 bases, with 19 bases between. CDR1 is SQVTM, CDR2 ANQGSEA, per germline. In DNA, the CDR3 is TGCAGCGTCCTGGAAGGACAGACGCAAAACACTGAAGCTTTCTTT. It yields the protein CSVLEGQTQNTEAFF.